This record covers a single T cell receptor (beta chain). It lacks a known antigen. The sample holds no much larger clone one base away, and base qualities are not on file. Measured from the cysteine to the phenylalanine, the CDR3 is 13 residues long. Left in the record is the CDR3 DNA by itself, 39 bases read in frame from the first base. Taken from the germline V gene (reference sequence), the CDR1 and CDR2 loops are LNHDA and SQIVND. The trim is 3 bases for V and 2 bases for J, with a gap of 7 bases between the germline ends. The time point label here, explained by the study, means: progressive disease on ibrutinib. For TCR beta library preparation, approximately 2.2 micrograms of genomic DNA were isolated from cryopreserved PBMCs. Longitudinal blood samples from CLL patients on ibrutinib monotherapy were analyzed using high-throughput TCR beta sequencing. The patients took part in an open-label, single-center phase 2 trial of ibrutinib monotherapy.

On a MiSeq, deep resolution sequencing aimed for a depth between 1 in 1 million and 1 in 200,000 T cells, with each clonotype covered approximately 10x on average. The immunoSEQ hsTCRB Kit was used to generate the TCR beta libraries. Turning to the authors' computational methods: The data were analyzed with ImmunoSEQ Analyzer and ImmunoSEQ Data Assistant, and V, D and J gene assignments followed IMGT definitions. Clonality, with values ranging from 0 to 1, was calculated as one minus the normalized Shannon entropy of productive rearrangement frequencies. Only overrepresented clonotypes making up at least 0.05% of the repertoire of each patient were included in the public clonotype analysis. Repertoires from some 14 age-matched healthy donors in immuneACCESS were used as clonality controls. This is the immuneACCESS table as TCRdb keeps it, with only in-frame sequences that have V and J called. A part of the clones is gone; compared with another copy, unresolved V genes explain less than half, and the rest is unexplained. V, J and clone size reflect that table, while D and trimming were determined from the DNA. Counted in this sample were fewer than 300,000 clones; less than 85% of them appeared once. The top ten clonotypes cover 5.6% of the sample.

The record originates from a study of cytotoxic CD8 clonotypes in ibrutinib-treated CLL (dated by TCRdb to 2020 to 2022). Describing the broader study: The cohort was composed of some ten relapsed/refractory and roughly 16 treatment-naive patients; IGHV unmutated status was identified in around 17 patients. Longitudinal samples were available for about 30% of the roughly 90 trial participants. Samples averaged approximately 260,000 productive templates and some 91,000 productive rearrangements. Cryopreserved peripheral blood mononuclear cells were obtained before treatment, at response, and at either sustained remission or disease progression. Every remission and progressive disease sample was obtained while ibrutinib was still being received by the patients. Partial responses were observed in roughly 24 patients and complete responses in 2; after a median follow-up of around 68 months, remission was maintained in around 14 patients and progression was observed in about twelve. Samples at response were collected after a median of approximately twelve months of treatment, with a range of roughly 6 to 36 months. The research as a whole found: Public clonotypes were rare and either shrank or stayed stable during treatment, and the rise in clonality at ibrutinib response reflected expansion of private clonotypes. Clonality rose at ibrutinib response, remained stable during sustained remission, and dropped back toward baseline at progression. Sampling times were not matched between sustained-remission and progressing patients, and lymph node repertoires were not studied. At baseline, clonality was higher than in age-matched healthy donors and showed a strong correlation with circulating CD8+ T-cell counts.

The chain was built from TRBV19 and TRBJ1-2; the D gene lacks a confident call. The receptor's source is a human donor with chronic lymphocytic leukemia. The sequenced sample was PBMCs, obtained at disease progression, from a patient treated with ibrutinib. The DNA sequence reads TGTGCCAGTAGTATTAAGGTAAACTATGGCTACACCTTC. Its product reads: CASSIKVNYGYTF.